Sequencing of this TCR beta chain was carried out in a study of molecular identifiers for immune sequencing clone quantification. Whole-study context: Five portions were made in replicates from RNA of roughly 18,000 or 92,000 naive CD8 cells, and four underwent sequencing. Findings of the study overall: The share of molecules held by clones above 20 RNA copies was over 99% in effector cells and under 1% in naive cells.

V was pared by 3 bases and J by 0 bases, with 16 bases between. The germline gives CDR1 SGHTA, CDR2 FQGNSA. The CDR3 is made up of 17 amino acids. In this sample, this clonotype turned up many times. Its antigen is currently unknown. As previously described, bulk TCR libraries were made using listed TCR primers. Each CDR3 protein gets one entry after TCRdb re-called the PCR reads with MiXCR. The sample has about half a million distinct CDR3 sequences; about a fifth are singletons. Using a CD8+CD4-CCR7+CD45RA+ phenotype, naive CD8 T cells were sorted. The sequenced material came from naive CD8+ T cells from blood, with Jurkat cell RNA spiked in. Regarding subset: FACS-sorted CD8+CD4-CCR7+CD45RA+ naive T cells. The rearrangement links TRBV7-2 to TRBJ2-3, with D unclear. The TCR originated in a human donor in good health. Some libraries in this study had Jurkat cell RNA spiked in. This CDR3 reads CASSFSRSKSSTDTQYF. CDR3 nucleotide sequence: TGTGCCAGCAGCTTCTCACGAAGCAAGAGTAGCACAGATACGCAGTATTTT. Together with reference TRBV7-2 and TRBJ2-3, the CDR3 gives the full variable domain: GAGVSQSPSNKVTEKGKDVELRCDPISGHTALYWYRQSLGQGLEFLIYFQGNSAPDKSGLPSDRFSAERTGGSVSTLTIQRTQQEDSAVYLCASSFSRSKSSTDTQYFGPGTRLTVL.